This T cell receptor beta chain is drawn from a study of beta chain features in type 1 diabetes. Turning to the study itself: Examined across all samples were almost 110 million sorted cells.

Expressed TCRB transcripts got sequenced, as all isolated RNA was reverse transcribed. Profiled with immunoSEQ multiplex PCR; TCRdb holds only in-frame clones, not every one. The table shows fewer than 350,000 clones, with less than 20% occurring only once. V shed 8 bases and J shed 4 bases, with 8 bases lying between them. The CDR3 length is 11 residues. Germline CDR1 and CDR2: LGHNA and YNFKEQ. What was sequenced was naive CD4+ T cells from blood. The TCR was taken from a woman between 18 and 29 years old in good health. The J gene is TRBJ1-1, the V gene TRBV4-2; the D is unclear. In DNA, the CDR3 is TGTGCCAGCGGGCCCCTCACTGAAGCTTTCTTT. Residues: CASGPLTEAFF.